This T cell receptor (beta chain) emerged from a study of T-cell memory formation after mild COVID-19. To note about this clonotype: What it recognizes is unknown.

Study results and caveats: There were some responding clones in pre-infection memory, which suggested that cross-reactive memory had joined.

5'RACE with constant-segment primers yielded barcoded, UMI-tagged TCR alpha and TCR beta cDNA libraries. TCRdb analysed the 5' RACE reads with MiXCR anew, one entry per CDR3 protein. Of about 180,000 distinct CDR3 sequences listed, roughly 18% are singletons. The ends lost 4 bases at V and 2 bases at J; junction bases unmatched: 23. CDR3 length equals 22 residues. Germline V CDR1 and CDR2: SGHAT, FQNNGV. The gene calls are TRBV11-2 and TRBJ2-6, with TRBD1 matching over 7 bases. Material for sequencing was PBMCs or a T cell subset sorted from them (not recorded which). The TCR comes from a man between 18 and 35 years old who had mild COVID-19 (a few samples of this study predate the infection). Cell type and time point are not known. The CDR3 coding sequence is TGTGCCAGCAGCTCGATTACTCGGGACAGCGGACATGGTGTTCCTGGGGCCAACGTCCTGACTTTC. Its protein is CASSSITRDSGHGVPGANVLTF.